These T cell receptor beta chains were read from a single sample in a study of Ad26.COV2.S vaccination and SARS-CoV-2 variants. TCRdb's table, derived via immunoSEQ multiplex PCR, lists solely in-frame clones and lacks some. This table has 400,000 to 450,000 clones, 92% appearing once. The sequences come from peripheral blood, collected in a trial of Ad26.COV2.S vaccine versus placebo. The receptors shown here come from a person between 18 and 65 years old who received the Ad26.COV2.S COVID-19 vaccine or a placebo. Each CDR3 is given with its conserved first and last residue. Fields, in order: clone size, D gene, V gene, J gene, CDR3 DNA, CDR3 protein. A D gene is named only where the DNA matches it firmly. Part of the rows lack a size; the others show once, few, many or a class for expanded clones.

>NA|NA|TRBV4-3|TRBJ1-5
TGCGCCAGCAGCCAGGCGGCGCGGGCTAACAATCAGCCCCAGCATTTT
CASSQAARANNQPQHF
>NA|TRBD1|TRBV30|TRBJ1-2
TGTGCCTGGAGTGTACTGGGGACAGGCAACTACACCTTC
CAWSVLGTGNYTF
>NA|TRBD2|TRBV3-1/TRBV3-2|TRBJ2-3
TGTGCCAGCAGCCGAGGACTAGCGGGGGGGCCAGATACGCAGTATTTT
CASSRGLAGGPDTQYF
>NA|NA|TRBV9|TRBJ2-2
TGTGCCAGCAGCTTCAGACCCCGGGACACCGGGGAGCTGTTTTTT
CASSFRPRDTGELFF
>NA|NA|TRBV28|TRBJ1-6
TGTGCCAGCAGTTTAGGAGGGGCCGCCCTTTCACCCCTCCACTTT
CASSLGGAALSPLHF
>NA|TRBD2|TRBV12-3/TRBV12-4|TRBJ2-7
TGTGCCAGCAGAACCTCTTTAGCGGGGGAGCAGTACTTC
CASRTSLAGEQYF
>NA|NA|TRBV4-1|TRBJ1-6
TGCGCCAGCAGCACGGGACACGCGGATAATTCACCCCTCCACTTT
CASSTGHADNSPLHF
>NA|NA|TRBV6-2/TRBV6-3|TRBJ1-2
TGTGCCAGCAGTTACTCGACGCCGTTCGGCTACACCTTC
CASSYSTPFGYTF
>NA|NA|TRBV28|TRBJ1-2
TGTGCCAGCAGTTATGCTGCAGGGTATGGCTACACCTTC
CASSYAAGYGYTF
>NA|TRBD2|TRBV4-2|TRBJ2-3
TGTGCCAGCAGCCAGGAACTAGCGGTGGGGTGGACAGATACGCAGTATTTT
CASSQELAVGWTDTQYF
>once|TRBD2|TRBV7-2|TRBJ2-7
TGTGCCAGCAGCTCGGGACTAGCGGGGGTCAGCGAGCAGTACTTC
CASSSGLAGVSEQYF
>NA|NA|TRBV28|TRBJ2-7
TGTGCCAGCAGTCCCCCCCCCATGGGGAACGACGAGCAGTACTTC
CASSPPPMGNDEQYF
>once|TRBD2|TRBV5-5|TRBJ2-1
TGTGCCAGCAGCTTGGTCGTAGCGGGGGGCACCTACAATGAGCAGTTCTTC
CASSLVVAGGTYNEQFF
>NA|TRBD1|TRBV6-5|TRBJ2-4
TGTGCCAGCAGTTCCTGGGACAGAAAAAACATTCAGTACTTC
CASSSWDRKNIQYF
>NA|NA|TRBV30|TRBJ1-1
TGTGCCTGGAGTGTACCCGATCTGAACACTGAAGCTTTCTTT
CAWSVPDLNTEAFF
>NA|NA|TRBV7-9|TRBJ2-2
TGTGCCAGCAGCCTCGACAGTACCCCTTACACCGGGGAGCTGTTTTTT
CASSLDSTPYTGELFF
>NA|NA|TRBV3-1/TRBV3-2|TRBJ2-5
TGTGCCAGCAGCCATCGGGCAGGGGGGATCCAAGAGACCCAGTACTTC
CASSHRAGGIQETQYF
>few|TRBD1|TRBV7-9|TRBJ1-5
TGTGCCAGCAGTAATCGACAGGGCCTCCAGCATTTT
CASSNRQGLQHF
>NA|NA|TRBV7-9|TRBJ2-7
TGTGCCAGCAGCCGGGACGGGTCCTACGAGCAGTACTTC
CASSRDGSYEQYF
>NA|TRBD2|TRBV4-3|TRBJ2-1
TGCGCCAGCAGCCGAAATAGCGGGACTTACAATGAGCAGTTCTTC
CASSRNSGTYNEQFF
>once|NA|TRBV15|TRBJ2-3
TGTGCCACCAGCCCTCGGGGGCGCACAGATACGCAGTATTTT
CATSPRGRTDTQYF